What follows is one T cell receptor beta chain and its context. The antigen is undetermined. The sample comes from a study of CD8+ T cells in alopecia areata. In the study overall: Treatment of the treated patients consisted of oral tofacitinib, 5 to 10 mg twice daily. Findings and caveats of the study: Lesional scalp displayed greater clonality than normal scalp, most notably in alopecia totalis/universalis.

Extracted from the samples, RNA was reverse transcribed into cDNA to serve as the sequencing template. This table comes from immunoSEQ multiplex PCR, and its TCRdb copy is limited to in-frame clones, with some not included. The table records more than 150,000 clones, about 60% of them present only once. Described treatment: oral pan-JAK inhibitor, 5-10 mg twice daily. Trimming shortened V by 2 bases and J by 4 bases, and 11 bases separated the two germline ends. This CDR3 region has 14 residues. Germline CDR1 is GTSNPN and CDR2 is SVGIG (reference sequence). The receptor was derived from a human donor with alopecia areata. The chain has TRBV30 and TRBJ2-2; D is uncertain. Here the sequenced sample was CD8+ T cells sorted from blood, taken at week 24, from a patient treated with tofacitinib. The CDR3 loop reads CAWSPGVGTGELFF. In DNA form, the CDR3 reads TGTGCCTGGAGTCCTGGGGTGGGCACCGGGGAGCTGTTTTTT.